Shown below are 9 T cell receptor beta chains from a single sample sequenced in a study of shared clonotypes between healthy human individuals. Data came from immunoSEQ multiplex PCR; TCRdb stores just in-frame clones and leaves some out. This sample has over a million clones, with approximately 78% found just once. Sequencing was carried out using memory CD4+ T cells from PBMCs. Sample subset: CD45RA-negative fraction. The receptor source for this set is a man aged 18 to 29 in good health. Some clones in this sample may be carry-over from other donors' samples.

This chain uses TRBV2 with TRBJ1-1; possible D gene TRBD1, 6 bases. The germline V gene has CDR1 SNHLY and CDR2 FYNNEI. Trimming took 0 bases from V and 0 from J, leaving 14 bases between them. The CDR3 is 17 residues long. CDR3 in DNA: TGTGCCAGCAGTGAAGCGCCAGGGGCAGGAGTGAACACTGAAGCTTTCTTT. As protein: CASSEAPGAGVNTEAFF.

This clone was found many times. The chain recombines TRBV5-1 with TRBJ1-2, with unresolved D. V gave up 1 base and J gave up 4 bases, with 14 bases separating them. CDR1 is SGHRS, CDR2 YFSETQ, per germline. The CDR3 spans 15 residues. The CDR3 is CASSLSSENFYGYTF. Written as DNA, the CDR3 is TGCGCCAGCAGCTTGAGTTCGGAAAACTTCTATGGCTACACCTTC.

This chain uses TRBV5-6 with TRBJ2-7; TRBD2 matches 8 bases. Germline V gives CDR1 SGHDT, CDR2 YYEEEE. V trimming: 3 bases; J trimming: 5 bases; junction bases outside the gene matches: 7. The CDR3 loop spans 14 amino acids. CDR3 in amino acids: CASSSGTRGHEQYF. CDR3 coding DNA: TGTGCCAGCAGCTCTGGGACTAGAGGCCACGAGCAGTACTTC.

This sequence joins TRBV28 and TRBJ1-5; 9 bases fit TRBD1. The CDR3 length is 17 residues. Germline V gene sequence: CDR1 MDHEN, CDR2 SYDVKM. Trimming took 2 bases from V and 3 from J; bases not matched to a gene: 8. Written as DNA, the CDR3 is TGTGCCAGCAGTTTACCTCCGGGACAGGGACTCAATCAGCCCCAGCATTTT. Its protein is CASSLPPGQGLNQPQHF.

V gene TRBV19 combines with J gene TRBJ2-7, with D maybe TRBD1 (6 bases). Looked up from germline, CDR1 is LNHDA and CDR2 is SQIVND (reference sequence). Trimming removed 9 bases from V and 5 bases from J, with 20 bases in between. There are 14 residues in the CDR3. The DNA for the CDR3 is TGTGCCAGCCGGACCGCAGTGGGGGCCGACGAGCAGTACTTC. Protein sequence: CASRTAVGADEQYF.

This chain joins TRBV28 and TRBJ2-2; D gene unclear. Germline V CDR1 and CDR2: MDHEN, SYDVKM. The CDR3 covers 17 residues. V was shortened by 5 bases and J by 0 bases, with 16 bases between the two germline ends. This chain's CDR3 is CASSPLIGNSNTGELFF. CDR3 bases: TGTGCCAGCAGTCCCCTCATTGGTAATTCGAACACCGGGGAGCTGTTTTTT.

The chain has TRBV5-6 and TRBJ2-3; tentative D call: TRBD2 (6 bases). CDR1 is SGHDT, CDR2 YYEEEE, per germline. This CDR3 has 13 amino acids. Trimming shortened V by 5 bases and J by 0 bases, and 7 bases separated the two germline ends. CDR3 sequence: CASRGTSTDTQYF. CDR3 in DNA: TGTGCCAGCAGGGGGACTAGCACAGATACGCAGTATTTT.

The rearrangement links TRBV7-2 to TRBJ1-5, with a possible D match to TRBD1 (5 bases). Trimming cost V 5 bases and J 3 bases, with 11 bases left between them. The CDR3 contains 14 residues. Germline V gene sequence: CDR1 SGHTA, CDR2 FQGNSA. The CDR3 DNA reads as TGTGCCAGCAGCCCAGGGAACTTCAATCAGCCCCAGCATTTT. This translates into CASSPGNFNQPQHF.

The chain employs TRBV15 and TRBJ2-1, with TRBD2 identical over 12 bases. Germline V lookup: CDR1 LNHNV, CDR2 YYDKDF (reference sequence). The CDR3 runs to 17 residues. The V segment lost 1 base and the J segment 6 bases; nucleotides outside the gene matches: 7. CDR3 coding DNA: TGTGCCACCAGCAGAGCATCCCTAGCGGGGGGGTTCAATGAGCAGTTCTTC. It yields the protein CATSRASLAGGFNEQFF.